This TCR beta chain was documented in a study of blood T cell repertoires in COVID-19. TCRdb's table, derived via immunoSEQ multiplex PCR, lists solely in-frame clones and lacks some. The sample yields 350,000 to 450,000 clones, just over 90% seen once. The CDR3 sequence is 17 residues long. Germline V gene data show CDR1 as MNHEY and CDR2 as SVGEGT. Losses at the gene ends were 0 bases for V and 8 bases for J; bases not matched to a gene: 8. Sequencing was carried out using PBMCs or T cells enriched from blood (not recorded which). The receptor was derived from a middle-aged woman who had been exposed to COVID-19. This chain links TRBV6-2 or TRBV6-3 with TRBJ2-2, with TRBD2 matching 11 bases. Here the CDR3 DNA reads TGTGCCAGCAGTTACTCTTTACTAGCGGGAGTCTCGGGGGAGCTGTTTTTT. Residues: CASSYSLLAGVSGELFF.